This T cell receptor (beta chain) was observed in a study of OX40 agonist ivuxolimab in advanced cancers. Only in-frame clones appear in the TCRdb table, and some are missing; sequencing was by immunoSEQ multiplex PCR. Of over 30,000 clones listed, roughly 82% are singletons. This clone was counted only a few times. CDR3 length: 11 amino acids. V lost 7 bases, J lost 6 bases, and 10 bases lay in between. Germline V gene lookup returns CDR1 SGDLS and CDR2 YYNGEE. The sequencing here drew on CD4+ or CD8+ T cells sorted from blood, taken in a trial of the OX40 agonist ivuxolimab. The sequence came from an adult with an advanced solid tumor such as melanoma, head and neck, liver or kidney cancer. The chain recombines TRBV9 with TRBJ1-1; tentatively, D is TRBD1 (5 bases). This CDR3 is CASGGLAEAFF. The CDR3 DNA is TGTGCCAGCGGGGGGTTGGCTGAAGCTTTCTTT. The full variable domain, its missing parts supplied by reference TRBV9 and TRBJ1-1, is DSGVTQTPKHLITATGQRVTLRCSPRSGDLSVYWYQQSLDQGLQFLIQYYNGEERAKGNILERFSAQQFPDLHSELNLSSLELGDSALYFCASGGLAEAFFGQGTRLTVV.